This T cell receptor beta chain was recorded in a study of blood T cell repertoires in COVID-19. For the study at large: Both acute and convalescent COVID-19 samples were obtained from the United States, Italy and Spain. T cells, B-cell-depleted T cells, or PBMCs supplied cDNA or gDNA.

Authors' analysis steps: Quantification of nucleated cells was approximated via reference gene primer amplification. The assay was immunoSEQ multiplex PCR, and TCRdb's table has in-frame clones only and misses some. V, J and clone size are those of that table, while D and trimming were read from the DNA. The repertoire consists of around 190,000 clones, with more than 65% occurring once and the leading ten covering around 16%. The V end lost 4 bases, the J end lost 4 bases, and 16 bases lay between the germline ends. The germline gives CDR1 LGHNA, CDR2 YSLEER. This CDR3 has 15 residues. The specimen sequenced was PBMCs or T cells enriched from blood (not recorded which). The V and J genes are TRBV4-3 and TRBJ1-2; D remains ambiguous. The sequence was collected from a woman between 45 and 60 years old with acute COVID-19. The CDR3 spells CASSPQRTGGYGYTF. The CDR3 nucleotides are TGCGCCAGCAGCCCGCAAAGGACGGGAGGCTATGGCTACACCTTC.